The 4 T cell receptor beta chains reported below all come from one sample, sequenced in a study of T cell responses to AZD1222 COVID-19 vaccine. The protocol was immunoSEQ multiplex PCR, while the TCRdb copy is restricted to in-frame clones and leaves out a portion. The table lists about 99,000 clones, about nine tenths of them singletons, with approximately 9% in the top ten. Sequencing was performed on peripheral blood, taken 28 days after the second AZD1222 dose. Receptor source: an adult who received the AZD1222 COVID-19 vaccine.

The CDR3 sequence: CASSLGLGTEKTQYF. The CDR3 region has the DNA TGTGCCAGCAGCTTAGGTCTGGGGACGGAAAAGACCCAGTACTTC. The V call is TRBV11-2, the J call TRBJ2-5; possibly TRBD1 or TRBD2 for D (5 bases each). CDR1 and CDR2 (germline): SGHAT, FQNNGV. The V end was cut by 1 base, the J end by 6 bases, with 15 bases between. There are 15 residues in the CDR3.

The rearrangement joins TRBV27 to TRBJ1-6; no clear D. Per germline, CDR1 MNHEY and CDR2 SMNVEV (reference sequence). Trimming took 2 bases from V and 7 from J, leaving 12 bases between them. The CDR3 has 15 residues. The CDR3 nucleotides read TGTGCCAGCAGTTTAGGGGTCACAGCAAATTCACCCCTCCACTTT. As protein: CASSLGVTANSPLHF.

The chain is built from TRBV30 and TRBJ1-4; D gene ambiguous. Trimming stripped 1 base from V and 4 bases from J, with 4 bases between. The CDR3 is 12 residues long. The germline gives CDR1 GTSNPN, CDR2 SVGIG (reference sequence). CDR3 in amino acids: CAWSESNEKLFF. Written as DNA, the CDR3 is TGTGCCTGGAGTGAGAGTAATGAAAAACTGTTTTTT.

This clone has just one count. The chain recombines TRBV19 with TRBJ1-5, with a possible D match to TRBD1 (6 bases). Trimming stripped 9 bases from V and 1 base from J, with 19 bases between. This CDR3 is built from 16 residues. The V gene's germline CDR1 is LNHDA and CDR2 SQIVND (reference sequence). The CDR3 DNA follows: TGTGCCAGCAACCATAAGACAGGCGCGAGCAATCAGCCCCAGCATTTT. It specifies CASNHKTGASNQPQHF.